Listed below are T cell receptor beta chains from one sample, sequenced in a study of blood T cell repertoires in COVID-19. Generated by immunoSEQ multiplex PCR, the TCRdb table keeps only in-frame clones and is missing some. The sample carries about 210,000 clones, roughly 86% recorded once. The sequenced sample was peripheral blood. The receptors originated from a woman in her forties with acute or convalescent COVID-19. Each CDR3 is given with its conserved first and last residue. D genes are given only for firm matches. Size is omitted from some rows. Given values are once, few, many or a class for expanded clones.

v_gene: TRBV10-3
d_gene: TRBD1
j_gene: TRBJ1-6
len: 18
abundance: -
CDR3aa: CAISELTPGQGGGSPLHF
CDR3nt: TGTGCCATCAGCGAACTAACCCCGGGACAGGGGGGTGGTTCACCCCTCCACTTT

v_gene: TRBV5-3
d_gene: TRBD1
j_gene: TRBJ2-1
len: 17
abundance: -
CDR3aa: CARSLRGPVDPYNEQFF
CDR3nt: TGTGCCAGAAGCTTGAGGGGGCCCGTCGACCCCTACAATGAGCAGTTCTTC

v_gene: TRBV24-1
d_gene: -
j_gene: TRBJ2-1
len: 14
abundance: -
CDR3aa: CATSEREMGNEQFF
CDR3nt: TGTGCCACCAGTGAGAGGGAGATGGGTAATGAGCAGTTCTTC

v_gene: TRBV6-5
d_gene: TRBD1
j_gene: TRBJ1-6
len: 14
abundance: -
CDR3aa: CASSQTGDYSPLHF
CDR3nt: TGTGCCAGCAGCCAGACAGGGGATTACTCACCCCTCCACTTT

v_gene: TRBV6-5
d_gene: TRBD2
j_gene: TRBJ2-1
len: 14
abundance: -
CDR3aa: CASSISGDYNEQFF
CDR3nt: TGTGCCAGCAGCATTAGCGGGGATTACAATGAGCAGTTCTTC

v_gene: TRBV10-2
d_gene: -
j_gene: TRBJ1-1
len: 15
abundance: -
CDR3aa: CASSESFRRGTEAFF
CDR3nt: TGCGCCAGCAGTGAGTCATTTAGGAGGGGCACTGAAGCTTTCTTT

v_gene: TRBV7-6
d_gene: -
j_gene: TRBJ1-1
len: 17
abundance: -
CDR3aa: CASSLGQGSWMNTEAFF
CDR3nt: TGTGCCAGCAGCTTAGGGCAGGGGTCTTGGATGAACACTGAAGCTTTCTTT

v_gene: TRBV6-6
d_gene: -
j_gene: TRBJ1-6
len: 17
abundance: -
CDR3aa: CASSPEQPNSYNSPLHF
CDR3nt: TGTGCCAGCAGTCCCGAACAACCCAACTCCTATAATTCACCCCTCCACTTT

v_gene: TRBV30
d_gene: TRBD2
j_gene: TRBJ2-3
len: 12
abundance: -
CDR3aa: CAWSVSSGRAYF
CDR3nt: TGTGCCTGGAGTGTATCTAGCGGGAGGGCGTATTTT

v_gene: TRBV11-1
d_gene: TRBD1
j_gene: TRBJ2-7
len: 15
abundance: -
CDR3aa: CASDQGTGGSNEQYF
CDR3nt: TGTGCCAGCGATCAGGGGACAGGGGGTTCCAACGAGCAGTACTTC

v_gene: TRBV5-6
d_gene: -
j_gene: TRBJ2-2
len: 14
abundance: -
CDR3aa: CASSPDGLPGELFF
CDR3nt: TGTGCCAGCAGCCCGGACGGACTACCCGGGGAGCTGTTTTTT

v_gene: TRBV7-2
d_gene: -
j_gene: TRBJ2-3
len: 14
abundance: -
CDR3aa: CASRRDRRTDTQYF
CDR3nt: TGTGCCAGCAGGCGGGACAGAAGAACAGATACGCAGTATTTT

v_gene: TRBV2
d_gene: -
j_gene: TRBJ1-5
len: 15
abundance: once
CDR3aa: CASSDGQFSNQPQHF
CDR3nt: TGTGCCAGCAGTGATGGACAGTTTAGCAATCAGCCCCAGCATTTT

v_gene: TRBV4-2
d_gene: TRBD2
j_gene: TRBJ2-5
len: 15
abundance: few
CDR3aa: CASSHGLARQETQYF
CDR3nt: TGTGCCAGCAGCCACGGACTAGCGAGACAAGAGACCCAGTACTTC

v_gene: TRBV29-1
d_gene: TRBD2
j_gene: TRBJ2-3
len: 13
abundance: -
CDR3aa: CSVGGLYTDTQYF
CDR3nt: TGCAGCGTTGGGGGACTATACACAGATACGCAGTATTTT

v_gene: TRBV7-3
d_gene: TRBD1
j_gene: TRBJ2-1
len: 14
abundance: -
CDR3aa: CASSTGQSYNEQFF
CDR3nt: TGTGCCAGCAGCACGGGACAGTCCTACAATGAGCAGTTCTTC

v_gene: TRBV2
d_gene: -
j_gene: TRBJ1-4
len: 15
abundance: few
CDR3aa: CASSVQSLNLKKLFF
CDR3nt: TGTGCCAGCAGTGTGCAGTCCCTGAATCTGAAAAAACTGTTTTTT

v_gene: TRBV13
d_gene: -
j_gene: TRBJ1-4
len: 16
abundance: -
CDR3aa: CASSLRGLFTNEKLFF
CDR3nt: TGTGCCAGCAGCTTAAGGGGGTTGTTTACTAATGAAAAACTGTTTTTT

v_gene: TRBV6-4
d_gene: -
j_gene: TRBJ1-2
len: 15
abundance: -
CDR3aa: CASSDSAGESYGYTF
CDR3nt: TGTGCCAGCAGTGACTCTGCAGGGGAGTCGTATGGCTACACCTTC

v_gene: TRBV29-1
d_gene: TRBD1
j_gene: TRBJ1-2
len: 13
abundance: -
CDR3aa: CSTPGQQNYGYTF
CDR3nt: TGCAGCACCCCGGGACAGCAAAACTATGGCTACACCTTC

v_gene: TRBV30
d_gene: -
j_gene: TRBJ1-5
len: 14
abundance: -
CDR3aa: CAWSVSQGSQPQHF
CDR3nt: TGTGCCTGGAGTGTATCCCAGGGCAGTCAGCCCCAGCATTTT

v_gene: TRBV27
d_gene: -
j_gene: TRBJ1-2
len: 13
abundance: once
CDR3aa: CASSFRGVYGYTF
CDR3nt: TGTGCCAGCAGTTTTCGGGGAGTCTATGGCTACACCTTC

v_gene: TRBV11-2
d_gene: TRBD2
j_gene: TRBJ2-1
len: 13
abundance: -
CDR3aa: CASQLAGLREQFF
CDR3nt: TGTGCCAGCCAACTAGCGGGGTTAAGGGAGCAGTTCTTC

v_gene: TRBV4-3
d_gene: TRBD2
j_gene: TRBJ2-3
len: 17
abundance: -
CDR3aa: CASSQDLAGGWTDTQYF
CDR3nt: TGCGCCAGCAGCCAAGATCTAGCGGGAGGATGGACAGATACGCAGTATTTT

v_gene: TRBV4-3
d_gene: -
j_gene: TRBJ2-7
len: 15
abundance: -
CDR3aa: CASSHGTRYSYEQYF
CDR3nt: TGCGCCAGCAGCCACGGGACACGATACTCCTACGAGCAGTACTTC

v_gene: TRBV7-2
d_gene: TRBD1
j_gene: TRBJ2-5
len: 15
abundance: -
CDR3aa: CASSQRTGMGETQYF
CDR3nt: TGTGCCAGCAGCCAGAGGACAGGGATGGGGGAGACCCAGTACTTC

v_gene: TRBV18
d_gene: TRBD1
j_gene: TRBJ2-1
len: 16
abundance: -
CDR3aa: CASSPSLKTGNNEQFF
CDR3nt: TGTGCCAGCTCACCTTCTCTGAAGACAGGGAACAATGAGCAGTTCTTC

v_gene: TRBV19
d_gene: TRBD1
j_gene: TRBJ1-5
len: 16
abundance: few
CDR3aa: CASSKGQGVGNQPQHF
CDR3nt: TGTGCCAGTAGTAAAGGGCAGGGGGTCGGCAATCAGCCCCAGCATTTT

v_gene: TRBV6-4
d_gene: TRBD2
j_gene: TRBJ2-1
len: 15
abundance: few
CDR3aa: CASSLTSVSYNEQFF
CDR3nt: TGTGCCAGCAGTCTTACTAGCGTTTCCTACAATGAGCAGTTCTTC

v_gene: TRBV6-5
d_gene: -
j_gene: TRBJ1-2
len: 15
abundance: -
CDR3aa: CASILSEGRFDGYTF
CDR3nt: TGTGCCAGCATATTGTCGGAGGGTCGATTCGATGGCTACACCTTC

v_gene: TRBV5-1
d_gene: -
j_gene: TRBJ1-1
len: 12
abundance: -
CDR3aa: CASSFDRTEAFF
CDR3nt: TGCGCCAGCAGCTTTGATAGAACTGAAGCTTTCTTT

v_gene: TRBV7-8
d_gene: TRBD2
j_gene: TRBJ2-7
len: 16
abundance: -
CDR3aa: CASSSSGTSEMYEQYF
CDR3nt: TGTGCCAGCAGTTCCTCCGGGACTAGCGAGATGTACGAGCAGTACTTC

v_gene: TRBV7-9
d_gene: -
j_gene: TRBJ2-5
len: 13
abundance: -
CDR3aa: CASSSTSVETQYF
CDR3nt: TGTGCCAGCAGCTCCACAAGCGTGGAGACCCAGTACTTC

v_gene: TRBV10-3
d_gene: TRBD2
j_gene: TRBJ2-3
len: 15
abundance: -
CDR3aa: CAISEPSGTQSTQYF
CDR3nt: TGTGCCATCAGTGAGCCTAGCGGGACACAGAGCACGCAGTATTTT

v_gene: TRBV7-2
d_gene: TRBD1
j_gene: TRBJ1-1
len: 15
abundance: -
CDR3aa: CASSLGAGGRTEAFF
CDR3nt: TGTGCCAGCAGCTTAGGGGCAGGGGGCAGGACTGAAGCTTTCTTT

v_gene: TRBV7-2
d_gene: -
j_gene: TRBJ2-3
len: 13
abundance: -
CDR3aa: CASSSTSTDTQYF
CDR3nt: TGTGCCAGCAGCTCGACTAGCACAGATACGCAGTATTTT

v_gene: TRBV11-3
d_gene: -
j_gene: TRBJ2-1
len: 16
abundance: -
CDR3aa: CASSPSLGGRGNEQFF
CDR3nt: TGTGCCAGCAGCCCCTCCCTGGGGGGGCGGGGGAATGAGCAGTTCTTC

v_gene: TRBV5-4
d_gene: -
j_gene: TRBJ2-1
len: 18
abundance: -
CDR3aa: CASSFGGSGTPRYNEQFF
CDR3nt: TGTGCCAGCAGCTTTGGGGGGTCCGGGACTCCCCGCTACAATGAGCAGTTCTTC

v_gene: TRBV20-1
d_gene: -
j_gene: TRBJ1-2
len: 10
abundance: -
CDR3aa: CSASGVGYTF
CDR3nt: TGCAGTGCTTCAGGGGTTGGCTACACCTTC

v_gene: TRBV12-5
d_gene: TRBD1
j_gene: TRBJ1-5
len: 15
abundance: -
CDR3aa: CASGSQGQGIQPQHF
CDR3nt: TGTGCTAGTGGTTCTCAGGGACAGGGTATTCAGCCCCAGCATTTT

v_gene: TRBV28
d_gene: -
j_gene: TRBJ1-2
len: 14
abundance: -
CDR3aa: CASTMTASNYGYTF
CDR3nt: TGTGCCAGCACCATGACAGCTTCTAACTATGGCTACACCTTC

v_gene: TRBV6-6
d_gene: TRBD2
j_gene: TRBJ2-1
len: 15
abundance: -
CDR3aa: CASTPSGMSYNEQFF
CDR3nt: TGTGCCAGCACTCCGAGCGGGATGTCCTACAATGAGCAGTTCTTC

v_gene: TRBV2
d_gene: -
j_gene: TRBJ1-2
len: 11
abundance: -
CDR3aa: CASQPRQGYTF
CDR3nt: TGTGCCAGTCAGCCCCGACAGGGCTACACCTTC

v_gene: TRBV12-5
d_gene: -
j_gene: TRBJ2-7
len: 18
abundance: -
CDR3aa: CASGSRGPMDSSVYEQYF
CDR3nt: TGTGCTAGTGGTTCCCGGGGTCCCATGGACTCCTCCGTGTACGAGCAGTACTTC

v_gene: TRBV10-3
d_gene: -
j_gene: TRBJ2-2
len: 14
abundance: once
CDR3aa: CAISVGSNTGELFF
CDR3nt: TGTGCCATCAGTGTTGGCAGTAACACCGGGGAGCTGTTTTTT

v_gene: TRBV6-5
d_gene: -
j_gene: TRBJ1-3
len: 14
abundance: -
CDR3aa: CASRHPSRGNTIYF
CDR3nt: TGTGCCAGCAGGCATCCGTCGAGGGGAAACACCATATATTTT

v_gene: TRBV10-3
d_gene: TRBD1
j_gene: TRBJ1-2
len: 15
abundance: -
CDR3aa: CAISVKTGVNYGYTF
CDR3nt: TGTGCCATCAGTGTTAAGACAGGGGTTAACTATGGCTACACCTTC

v_gene: TRBV4-3
d_gene: -
j_gene: TRBJ1-5
len: 12
abundance: -
CDR3aa: CASSQDGGPQHF
CDR3nt: TGCGCCAGCAGCCAAGATGGAGGGCCCCAGCATTTT

v_gene: TRBV19
d_gene: -
j_gene: TRBJ2-2
len: 15
abundance: -
CDR3aa: CASIGQGFDTGELFF
CDR3nt: TGTGCCAGTATAGGGCAGGGGTTTGACACCGGGGAGCTGTTTTTT

v_gene: TRBV9
d_gene: -
j_gene: TRBJ1-2
len: 13
abundance: few
CDR3aa: CASSETEYYGYTF
CDR3nt: TGTGCCAGCAGCGAAACAGAATACTATGGCTACACCTTC

v_gene: TRBV30
d_gene: -
j_gene: TRBJ1-1
len: 15
abundance: -
CDR3aa: CAWSADSQGNTEAFF
CDR3nt: TGTGCCTGGAGTGCAGACAGTCAAGGGAACACTGAAGCTTTCTTT

v_gene: TRBV6-5
d_gene: TRBD1
j_gene: TRBJ1-4
len: 15
abundance: -
CDR3aa: CASRTRTGGVEKLFF
CDR3nt: TGTGCCAGCAGAACCAGGACAGGGGGTGTAGAAAAACTGTTTTTT

v_gene: TRBV12-3/TRBV12-4
d_gene: TRBD2
j_gene: TRBJ2-1
len: 13
abundance: -
CDR3aa: CASSPAGSGGQFF
CDR3nt: TGTGCCAGCAGTCCCGCGGGGAGCGGGGGGCAGTTCTTC

v_gene: TRBV5-1
d_gene: -
j_gene: TRBJ1-3
len: 14
abundance: -
CDR3aa: CASSLGRAGNTIYF
CDR3nt: TGCGCCAGCAGCTTGGGCCGGGCTGGAAACACCATATATTTT

v_gene: TRBV13
d_gene: TRBD1
j_gene: TRBJ2-4
len: 15
abundance: once
CDR3aa: CASSLTSGGKNIQYF
CDR3nt: TGTGCCAGCAGCTTAACGTCAGGGGGCAAAAACATTCAGTACTTC

v_gene: TRBV29-1
d_gene: TRBD1
j_gene: TRBJ1-3
len: 14
abundance: -
CDR3aa: CSGGTGMGGNTIYF
CDR3nt: TGCAGCGGCGGGACAGGGATGGGTGGAAACACCATATATTTT

v_gene: TRBV5-6
d_gene: -
j_gene: TRBJ1-1
len: 14
abundance: -
CDR3aa: CASAIGTLNTEAFF
CDR3nt: TGTGCCAGCGCCATTGGGACACTTAACACTGAAGCTTTCTTT

v_gene: TRBV27
d_gene: TRBD2
j_gene: TRBJ2-3
len: 16
abundance: -
CDR3aa: CASSTPTSGSTDTQYF
CDR3nt: TGTGCCAGCAGTACCCCGACTAGCGGGAGCACAGATACGCAGTATTTT

v_gene: TRBV11-2
d_gene: -
j_gene: TRBJ1-2
len: 15
abundance: -
CDR3aa: CASSLLSREDYGYTF
CDR3nt: TGTGCCAGCAGCTTATTATCCAGGGAAGACTATGGCTACACCTTC

v_gene: TRBV6-5
d_gene: TRBD1
j_gene: TRBJ1-2
len: 15
abundance: few
CDR3aa: CASSYSIRKDRGYTF
CDR3nt: TGTGCCAGCAGTTACTCGATACGTAAGGACAGGGGCTACACCTTC